Listed below are T cell receptor beta chains from one sample, sequenced in a study of cytomegalovirus exposure and HLA in healthy donors. Clones were sequenced by immunoSEQ multiplex PCR, and TCRdb holds only the in-frame ones, with some missing. The sample contains a few hundred thousand clones, over 80% of which appear only once. Sequenced sample: PBMCs. All receptors derive from a woman in her forties or fifties in good health and CMV-seropositive. The CDR3 runs from the conserved cysteine through the conserved F or W. Fields, in order: V gene, D gene, clone size, J gene, CDR3 DNA, CDR3 protein. D genes are given only for firm matches. Clone size, where shown, is once, few, many, or a class for clones that have expanded.

V: TRBV2; D: TRBD2; size: -; J: TRBJ2-5; DNA: TGTGCCAGCCAGCGGGATTTAAAAGAGACCCAGTACTTC; CDR3: CASQRDLKETQYF
V: TRBV6-5; D: TRBD1; size: -; J: TRBJ2-7; DNA: TGTGCCAGCAGGAGGACAGGGAATCCCGAGCAGTACTTC; CDR3: CASRRTGNPEQYF
V: TRBV6-5; D: -; size: -; J: TRBJ1-1; DNA: TGTGCCAGCAGTTACGCGTTCGGGGAAGCTTTCTTT; CDR3: CASSYAFGEAFF
V: TRBV7-8; D: TRBD1; size: -; J: TRBJ1-2; DNA: TGTGCCAGCAGCGGGGACAGAGCTAACTATGGCTACACCTTC; CDR3: CASSGDRANYGYTF
V: TRBV6-1; D: TRBD2; size: -; J: TRBJ2-3; DNA: TGTGCCAGCTCCTTTTGGGGGGGGAACACAGATACGCAGTATTTT; CDR3: CASSFWGGNTDTQYF
V: TRBV27; D: TRBD1; size: -; J: TRBJ2-7; DNA: TGTGCCAGCAGTTTATCGGGGGGACAGGTTTGGAACGAGCAGTACTTC; CDR3: CASSLSGGQVWNEQYF
V: TRBV27; D: TRBD1; size: -; J: TRBJ1-5; DNA: TGTGCCAGCAGTCTCATGGGACAGGGAAATCAGCCCCAGCATTTT; CDR3: CASSLMGQGNQPQHF
V: TRBV19; D: TRBD1; size: -; J: TRBJ1-6; DNA: TGTGCCACGGCGACAGGGGGAAATTCACCCCTCCACTTT; CDR3: CATATGGNSPLHF
V: TRBV7-2; D: TRBD1; size: -; J: TRBJ1-2; DNA: TGTGCCAGCAGCTTAACAGGGGGCGGGTATGGCTACACCTTC; CDR3: CASSLTGGGYGYTF
V: TRBV4-2; D: -; size: -; J: TRBJ2-7; DNA: TGTGCCAGCAGCCAACGCTCGTCCTACTACGAGCAGTACTTC; CDR3: CASSQRSSYYEQYF
V: TRBV2; D: -; size: -; J: TRBJ1-1; DNA: TGTGCCAGCTCCCGGGACATGGCCGCTTTCTTT; CDR3: CASSRDMAAFF
V: TRBV10-3; D: TRBD1; size: -; J: TRBJ1-5; DNA: TGTGCCAGTCGACAGGGGGTGAACCAGCCCCAGCATTTT; CDR3: CASRQGVNQPQHF
V: TRBV6-1; D: -; size: -; J: TRBJ1-4; DNA: TGTGCCAGCAGTGAAGCGCATCGCCGTAGCGAAAAACTGTTTTTT; CDR3: CASSEAHRRSEKLFF
V: TRBV14; D: -; size: -; J: TRBJ2-5; DNA: TGTGCCAGCAGCCAAGGTTTAGGGGCCGGCGAGACCCAGTACTTC; CDR3: CASSQGLGAGETQYF
V: TRBV5-8; D: -; size: -; J: TRBJ1-1; DNA: TGTGCCAGCAGCTTGGGGCGGCTAACAAGAGTCGGTACTGAAGCTTTCTTT; CDR3: CASSLGRLTRVGTEAFF
V: TRBV30; D: -; size: few; J: TRBJ2-7; DNA: TGTGCCTGGAAAACAAACCCAAACGCCGAGCAGTACTTC; CDR3: CAWKTNPNAEQYF
V: TRBV29-1; D: -; size: -; J: TRBJ1-2; DNA: TGCAGCGTCGAGGGACACGGAAACTATGGCTACACCTTC; CDR3: CSVEGHGNYGYTF
V: TRBV6-5; D: -; size: once; J: TRBJ1-6; DNA: TGTGCCAGCAGTTACTCGAGTAGTTCACCCCTCCACTTT; CDR3: CASSYSSSSPLHF
V: TRBV9; D: -; size: once; J: TRBJ1-4; DNA: TGTGCCAGCAGCGATCGGGGTTTTGGCGAAAAACTGTTTTTT; CDR3: CASSDRGFGEKLFF
V: TRBV9; D: -; size: -; J: TRBJ1-2; DNA: TGTGCCAGCAGCGGACAGGCCCCCAACTATGGCTACACCTTC; CDR3: CASSGQAPNYGYTF
V: TRBV19; D: -; size: -; J: TRBJ1-3; DNA: TGTGCCAGTAGTCCAAAGACAGCTGGAAACACCATATATTTT; CDR3: CASSPKTAGNTIYF
V: TRBV7-3; D: -; size: -; J: TRBJ2-3; DNA: TGTGCCAGCAGCTTAGGGGGGGCCGATACGCAGTATTTT; CDR3: CASSLGGADTQYF
V: TRBV5-1; D: TRBD1; size: -; J: TRBJ1-6; DNA: TGCGCCAGCGCACGGGACAGGAGAGATTCACCCCTCCACTTT; CDR3: CASARDRRDSPLHF
V: TRBV9; D: TRBD1; size: -; J: TRBJ1-1; DNA: TGTGCCAGCAGCGTTCGGACAGGGGCGAACACTGAAGCTTTCTTT; CDR3: CASSVRTGANTEAFF
V: TRBV29-1; D: TRBD2; size: -; J: TRBJ2-7; DNA: TGCAGCGTAAATAACGGGGGGTACGAGCAGTACTTC; CDR3: CSVNNGGYEQYF
V: TRBV7-2; D: -; size: -; J: TRBJ2-4; DNA: TGTGCCAGCTCATACCCTAGCTCCGGCGACAAAAACATTCAGTACTTC; CDR3: CASSYPSSGDKNIQYF